Sequencing of this TCR beta chain was carried out in a study of beta chain features in type 1 diabetes. Study-wide background: Sorted cells examined across all samples numbered roughly 100 million.

The CDR3 has 15 amino acids. Germline-derived CDR1 and CDR2 are SGHDT and YYEEEE. Trimming removed 3 bases at V and 4 bases at J, with 14 bases between. The whole isolated RNA underwent reverse transcription, so sequencing captured expressed TCRB transcripts. Here immunoSEQ multiplex PCR was the method, and the copy in TCRdb shows in-frame clones only, minus some. The data hold 680,000 or so clones, with roughly 16% observed a single time. The clonotype was recovered from a young man in good health. This rearrangement joins TRBV5-6 to TRBJ2-1; TRBD2 might be the D (6 bases). Sample: naive CD4+ T cells from blood. Written as DNA, the CDR3 is TGTGCCAGCAGCTCTGGCGGGACCCCGTACAATGAGCAGTTCTTC. Residues: CASSSGGTPYNEQFF.